Listed below are T cell receptor beta chains from one sample, sequenced in a study of patients and donors after allogeneic stem cell transplantation. MiXCR, run by TCRdb on the RT-PCR reads, gives a single entry per CDR3 protein. The sample records about 70,000 distinct CDR3 sequences, about a quarter being singletons. Input material: blood, either unsorted or a sorted T cell fraction (not recorded which). The receptors shown here come from a human donor who was either an allogeneic HSCT recipient or a stem cell or donor lymphocyte infusion donor (not recorded which). It is not recorded whose cells these are; they may come from a transplant donor. Each CDR3 is given without its conserved first and last residue. Each record gives: D gene, J gene, V gene, clone size, CDR3 protein. D genes are given only for firm matches. Size tells how often a clone was seen (once, few, many) or the class of an expanded clone, and some rows leave it out.

>NA|TRBJ1-1|TRBV25-1|NA
ASRENTEAF
>NA|TRBJ2-3|TRBV20-1|NA
SARDQGGTDTQY
>NA|TRBJ1-1|TRBV12-3/TRBV12-4|NA
ASSRLPGNTEAF
>NA|TRBJ1-5|TRBV6-1|NA
ASSQGISNQPQH
>NA|TRBJ2-7|TRBV29-1|NA
SVVDFRYEQY
>NA|TRBJ1-1|TRBV5-1|NA
ASSIILDTEAF
>TRBD2|TRBJ2-7|TRBV3-1|NA
ASSQNPGTSGGLSYEQY
>NA|TRBJ2-2|TRBV11-2|few
ASSPGTGELF
>NA|TRBJ1-1|TRBV10-3|NA
ATGSPEMAEAF
>TRBD1|TRBJ2-1|TRBV20-1|NA
SARRTGPYEQF
>NA|TRBJ1-1|TRBV12-3/TRBV12-4|few
ASSRYGGVTEAF
>NA|TRBJ1-1|TRBV24-1|NA
ATSDSRGGGKAF
>TRBD1|TRBJ1-2|TRBV5-6|many
ASSFLGQNYGYT